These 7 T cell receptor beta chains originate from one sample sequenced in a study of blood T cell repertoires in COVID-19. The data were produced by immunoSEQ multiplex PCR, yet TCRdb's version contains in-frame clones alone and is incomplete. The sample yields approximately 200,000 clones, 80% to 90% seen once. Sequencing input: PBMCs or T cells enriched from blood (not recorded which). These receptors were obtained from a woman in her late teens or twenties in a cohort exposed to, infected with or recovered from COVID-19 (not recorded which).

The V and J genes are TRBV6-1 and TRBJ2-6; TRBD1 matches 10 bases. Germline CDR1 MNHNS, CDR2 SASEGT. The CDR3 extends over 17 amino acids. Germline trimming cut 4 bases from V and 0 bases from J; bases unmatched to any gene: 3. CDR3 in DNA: TGTGCCAGCAGTGGGGACAGGGGCTACTCTGGGGCCAACGTCCTGACTTTC. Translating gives CASSGDRGYSGANVLTF.

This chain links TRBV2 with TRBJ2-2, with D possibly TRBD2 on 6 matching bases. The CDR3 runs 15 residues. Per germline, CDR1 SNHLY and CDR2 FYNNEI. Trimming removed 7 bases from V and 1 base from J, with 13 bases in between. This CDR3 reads CASTSEGMNTGELFF. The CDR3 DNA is TGTGCCAGCACGTCGGAGGGGATGAACACCGGGGAGCTGTTTTTT.

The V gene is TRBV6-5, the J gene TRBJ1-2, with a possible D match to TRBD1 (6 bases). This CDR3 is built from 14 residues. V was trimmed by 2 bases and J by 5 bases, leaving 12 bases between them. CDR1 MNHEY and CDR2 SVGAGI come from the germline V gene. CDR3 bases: TGTGCCAGCAGTTACGACAGGAGACAATATGGCTACACCTTC. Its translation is CASSYDRRQYGYTF.

CDR3 coding DNA: TGTGCCAGCAGTTTCCGGGGCTACAATGAGCAGTTCTTC. Its translation: CASSFRGYNEQFF. The chain combines TRBV12-3 or TRBV12-4 with TRBJ2-1, with D possibly matching TRBD2 (5 bases). The ends were cut back, 3 bases at V and 3 bases at J, with 6 bases in the middle. The CDR3 has 13 amino acids.

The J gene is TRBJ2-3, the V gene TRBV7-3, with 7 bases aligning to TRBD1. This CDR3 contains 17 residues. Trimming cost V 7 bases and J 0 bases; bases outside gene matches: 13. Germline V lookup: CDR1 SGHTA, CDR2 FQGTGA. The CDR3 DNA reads TGTGCCAGCACCCTATACCCGGGACAGCCCAGCACAGATACGCAGTATTTT. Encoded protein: CASTLYPGQPSTDTQYF.

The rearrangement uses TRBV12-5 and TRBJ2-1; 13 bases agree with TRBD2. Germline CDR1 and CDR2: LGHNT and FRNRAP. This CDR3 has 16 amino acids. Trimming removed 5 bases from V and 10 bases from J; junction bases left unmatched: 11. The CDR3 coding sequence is TGTGCTAGTGGTGCCCGAACTAGCGGGGGGGCGGAGGAGCAGTTCTTC. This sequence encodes CASGARTSGGAEEQFF. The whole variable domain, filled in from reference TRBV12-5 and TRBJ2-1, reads DARVTQTPRHKVTEMGQEVTMRCQPILGHNTVFWYRQTMMQGLELLAYFRNRAPLDDSGMPKDRFSAEMPDATLATLKIQPSEPRDSAVYFCASGARTSGGAEEQFFGPGTRLTVL.

The CDR3 loop reads CASRFLRDEQYF. The DNA of the CDR3 is TGTGCCAGCAGATTTCTACGGGACGAGCAGTACTTC. The V and J genes are TRBV28 and TRBJ2-7; D is undetermined. V was trimmed by 6 bases and J by 5 bases, leaving 11 bases between them. The V gene's germline CDR1 is MDHEN and CDR2 SYDVKM. The CDR3 is 12 residues long.